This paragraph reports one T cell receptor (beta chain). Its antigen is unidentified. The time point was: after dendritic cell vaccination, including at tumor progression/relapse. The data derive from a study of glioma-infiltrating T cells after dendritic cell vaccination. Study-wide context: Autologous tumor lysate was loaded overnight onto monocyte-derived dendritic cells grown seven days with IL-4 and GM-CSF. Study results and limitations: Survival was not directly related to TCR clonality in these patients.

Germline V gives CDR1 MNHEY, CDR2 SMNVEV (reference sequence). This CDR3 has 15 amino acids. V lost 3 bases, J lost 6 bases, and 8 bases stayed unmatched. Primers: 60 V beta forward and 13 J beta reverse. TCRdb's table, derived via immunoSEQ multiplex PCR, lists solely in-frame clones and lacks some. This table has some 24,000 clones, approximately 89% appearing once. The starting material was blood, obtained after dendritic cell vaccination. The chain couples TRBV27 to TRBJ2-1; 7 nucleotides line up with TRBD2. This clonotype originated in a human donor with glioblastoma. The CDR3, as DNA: TGTGCCAGCAGTTTTAGGACTAGGTCTGCCAATGAGCAGTTCTTC. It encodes CASSFRTRSANEQFF.